This TCR beta chain derives from a study of graft-versus-host responses after intestinal transplantation. Details on this clone: An end of the junction differs from the germline gene, which may be a read error.

There are 14 residues in the CDR3. In germline, CDR1 is SGHRS, CDR2 YFSETQ. The table came from immunoSEQ multiplex PCR; TCRdb's copy has only in-frame clones and leaves some out. The sample carries around 71,000 clones, 92% recorded once. The input for sequencing was bone marrow, taken 700 to 850 days after intestinal transplantation. The gene calls are TRBV5-1 and TRBJ1-3, with a tentative D call TRBD1 (5 bases). The source is a human patient who received an intestinal transplant, so some T cells may come from the graft donor. For the CDR3, the DNA is TGCGCCAGCCGCTTGGGGGTCTCTGGAAACACCATATATTTT. This gives the protein CASRLGVSGNTIYF.